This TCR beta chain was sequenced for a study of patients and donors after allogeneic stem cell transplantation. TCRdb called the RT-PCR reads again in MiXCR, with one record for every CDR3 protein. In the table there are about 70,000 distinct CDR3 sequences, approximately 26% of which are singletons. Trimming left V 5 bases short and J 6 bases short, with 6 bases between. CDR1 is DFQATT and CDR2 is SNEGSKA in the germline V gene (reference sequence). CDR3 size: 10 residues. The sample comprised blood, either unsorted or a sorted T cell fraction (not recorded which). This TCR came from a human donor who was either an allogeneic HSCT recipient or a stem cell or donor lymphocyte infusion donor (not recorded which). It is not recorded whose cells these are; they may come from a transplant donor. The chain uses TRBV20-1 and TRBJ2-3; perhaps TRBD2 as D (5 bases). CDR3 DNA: TGCAGTGCTGAGGGTGATACGCAGTATTTT. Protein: CSAEGDTQYF.